Sequencing of this T cell receptor (beta chain) was carried out in a study of blood T cell repertoires in COVID-19. Overall study: Acute and convalescent COVID-19 specimens originated in the United States, Italy and Spain. From T cells, B-cell-depleted T cells, or PBMCs came the material, which was cDNA or gDNA.

V lost 6 bases and J 3 bases, leaving 14 bases between the germline ends. Germline CDR1 and CDR2: SSHAT and FNYEAQ (reference sequence). The CDR3 runs 15 residues. In the authors' methods: From reference gene primer amplification, estimates of nucleated cell counts were derived. TCRdb's table, derived via immunoSEQ multiplex PCR, lists solely in-frame clones and lacks some. That table furnishes V, J and clone size, whereas the DNA furnished D and trimming. Of 250,000 or so clones listed, more than 75% are singletons. Seattle's enrolled individuals joined amid active infection and were then monitored longitudinally.

The V call is TRBV7-7, the J call TRBJ2-2; tentatively, D is TRBD2 (6 bases). This receptor was identified in a woman aged 55-70 years with COVID-19, enrolled during active disease. The sequencing input was peripheral blood. The CDR3 protein is CASSSGVGHTGELFF. CDR3 DNA sequence: TGTGCCAGCAGTTCGGGAGTGGGTCACACCGGGGAGCTGTTTTTT.